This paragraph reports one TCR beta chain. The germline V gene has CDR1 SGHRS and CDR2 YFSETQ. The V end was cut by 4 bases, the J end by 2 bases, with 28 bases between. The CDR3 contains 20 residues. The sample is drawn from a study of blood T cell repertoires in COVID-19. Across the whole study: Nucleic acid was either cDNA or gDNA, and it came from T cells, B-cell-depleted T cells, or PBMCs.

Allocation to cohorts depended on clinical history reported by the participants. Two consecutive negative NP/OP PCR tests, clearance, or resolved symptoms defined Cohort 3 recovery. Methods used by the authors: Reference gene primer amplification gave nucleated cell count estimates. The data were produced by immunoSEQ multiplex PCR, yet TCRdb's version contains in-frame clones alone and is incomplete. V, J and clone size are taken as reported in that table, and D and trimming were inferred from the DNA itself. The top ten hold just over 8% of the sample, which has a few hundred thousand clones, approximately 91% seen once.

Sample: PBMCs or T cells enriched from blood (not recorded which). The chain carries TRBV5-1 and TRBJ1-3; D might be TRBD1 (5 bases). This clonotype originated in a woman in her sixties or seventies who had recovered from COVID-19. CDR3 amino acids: CASSLRLTVSGSLAGNTIYF. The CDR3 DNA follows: TGCGCCAGCAGCCTGCGACTGACAGTCTCAGGCTCTCTAGCTGGAAACACCATATATTTT.